This is a list of T cell receptor beta chains from one sample in a study of blood T cell repertoires in COVID-19. Clones were read by immunoSEQ multiplex PCR, and TCRdb kept only the in-frame ones, dropping some. The sample lists 200,000 to 300,000 clones, 75% to 90% occurring once. What was sequenced was PBMCs or T cells enriched from blood (not recorded which). These receptors originate from a middle-aged woman with acute COVID-19. Each CDR3 is given with its conserved first and last residue. D genes are given only for firm matches. Expanded clones are given a class, and other clones once, few, many or no size at all.

>.|TRBV11-3|TRBD2|TRBJ2-7|13
TGTGCCAGCAGCTCCGGGACTAGCTACGAGCAGTACTTC
CASSSGTSYEQYF
>.|TRBV5-1|TRBD2|TRBJ2-3|16
TGCGCCAGCAGCTACTTTGCGGGAGGCACCACAGATACGCAGTATTTT
CASSYFAGGTTDTQYF
>.|TRBV2|.|TRBJ2-7|11
TGTGCCAGCAGGTGGGAGTACGAGCAGTACTTC
CASRWEYEQYF
>.|TRBV29-1|TRBD2|TRBJ2-5|15
TGCAGCGATATACTAGCGGGAGGGCCTCGGGAGACCCAGTACTTC
CSDILAGGPRETQYF
>.|TRBV10-3|.|TRBJ2-3|13
TGTGCCATCAGTGCGAGGGCCACAGATACGCAGTATTTT
CAISARATDTQYF
>.|TRBV7-9|TRBD2|TRBJ2-2|16
TGTGCCAGCAGCCCAGACATACTAGCGGGCACCGGGGAGCTGTTTTTT
CASSPDILAGTGELFF
>.|TRBV28|.|TRBJ2-1|11
TGTGCCAGCTTCAACTACAATGAGCAGTTCTTC
CASFNYNEQFF
>once|TRBV6-5|TRBD1|TRBJ1-1|14
TGTGCCAGCGATTGGGGGACAGGGCACACTGAAGCTTTCTTT
CASDWGTGHTEAFF
>.|TRBV19|.|TRBJ1-3|13
TGTGCCACCCGGGACATATCTGGAAACACCATATATTTT
CATRDISGNTIYF
>.|TRBV29-1|TRBD2|TRBJ2-1|15
TGCAGCGTCGAGACTAGCCGGCGCTCCTACAATGAGCAGTTCTTC
CSVETSRRSYNEQFF
>few|TRBV2|TRBD2|TRBJ2-3|15
TGTGCCAGCGCCCAGTCGGGGACTAGCGGAGATACGCAGTATTTT
CASAQSGTSGDTQYF
>.|TRBV14|TRBD2|TRBJ2-1|17
TGTGCCAGCAGCCAAGGGCTAGCGGCGAGCTCCTACAATGAGCAGTTCTTC
CASSQGLAASSYNEQFF
>.|TRBV6-5|TRBD2|TRBJ2-3|16
TGTGCCAGCAGTTCCCCGACTAGCGGGAGCCCAGATACGCAGTATTTT
CASSSPTSGSPDTQYF
>.|TRBV9|.|TRBJ2-1|16
TGTGCCAGCAGCGTAGGGGTTAGCGGCCCCTACAATGAGCAGTTCTTC
CASSVGVSGPYNEQFF
>.|TRBV5-4|.|TRBJ1-2|13
TGTGCCAGCAGCCCTACGGGGGTCAATGGCTACACCTTC
CASSPTGVNGYTF
>.|TRBV27|.|TRBJ2-1|12
TGTGCCAGCAGTACGGGGTGGAATGAGCAGTTCTTC
CASSTGWNEQFF